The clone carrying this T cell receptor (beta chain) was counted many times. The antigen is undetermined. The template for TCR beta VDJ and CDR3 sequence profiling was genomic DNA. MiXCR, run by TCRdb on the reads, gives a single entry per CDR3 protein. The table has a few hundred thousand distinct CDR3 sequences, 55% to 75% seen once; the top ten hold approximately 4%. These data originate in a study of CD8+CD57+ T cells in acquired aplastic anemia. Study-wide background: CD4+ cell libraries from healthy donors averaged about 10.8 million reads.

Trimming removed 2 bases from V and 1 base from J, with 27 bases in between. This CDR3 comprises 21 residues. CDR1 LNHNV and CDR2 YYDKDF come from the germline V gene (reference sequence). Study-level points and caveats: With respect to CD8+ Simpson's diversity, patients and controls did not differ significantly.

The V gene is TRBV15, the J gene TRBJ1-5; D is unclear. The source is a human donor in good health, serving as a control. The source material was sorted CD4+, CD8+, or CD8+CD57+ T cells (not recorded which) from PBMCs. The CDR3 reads CATSRYREGGGRRASNQPQHF. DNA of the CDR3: TGTGCCACCAGCAGATACCGAGAAGGAGGAGGGCGAAGGGCAAGCAATCAGCCCCAGCATTTT.